This record concerns one TCR beta chain sequence. The data were taken from a study of cytomegalovirus exposure and HLA in healthy donors. This CDR3 has 15 amino acids. V lost 5 bases to trimming and J lost 2 bases, with 14 bases between them. Germline loops: CDR1 MGHDK, CDR2 SYGVNS. PCR used 60 Vbeta primers and 13 Jbeta primers. Here immunoSEQ multiplex PCR was the method, and the copy in TCRdb shows in-frame clones only, minus some. This sample has tens of thousands of clones, with roughly 79% found just once. The receptor comes from a man in his fifties or sixties in good health and CMV-seronegative. Input material: PBMCs. The V gene is TRBV25-1, the J gene TRBJ2-3; TRBD1 might be the D (5 bases). The CDR3 bases are TGTGCCAGCAGTCTGGCAGACAGAGACACAGATACGCAGTATTTT. Translation gives CASSLADRDTDTQYF.